Included here is one TCR beta chain sequence, with context. These data belong to a study of blood T cell repertoires in COVID-19. Study background: Samples of COVID-19 (acute and convalescent) were obtained from the United States, Italy and Spain. PBMCs, B-cell-depleted T cells, or T cells were the source of the cDNA or gDNA that made up the material.

Original data processing: Amplified reference gene primers provided the basis for estimating nucleated cell counts. Data came from immunoSEQ multiplex PCR; TCRdb stores just in-frame clones and leaves some out. That table supplies the V and J calls and clone size; D and trimming were determined from the DNA. The table has hundreds of thousands of clones, about 86% seen once. This CDR3 has 15 amino acids. Between the trimmed V and J ends, which lost 0 bases and 6 bases, there was a span of 14 bases. The germline V gene has CDR1 LGHDT and CDR2 YNNKEL (reference sequence). V usage is TRBV3-1 (or the pseudogene TRBV3-2) and J usage is TRBJ2-5; D uncertain. The origin of this receptor is a woman aged 45-59 years in a cohort exposed to, infected with or recovered from COVID-19 (not recorded which). What was sequenced was PBMCs or T cells enriched from blood (not recorded which). As DNA, the CDR3 is TGTGCCAGCAGCCAAGATTGGCTCAACGTGCAGACCCAGTACTTC. It encodes CASSQDWLNVQTQYF.